This T cell receptor (beta chain) was recovered during a study of cytomegalovirus exposure and HLA in healthy donors. Looking at the study overall: Earlier, almost 120 million unique TCR beta sequences were recovered from around 200 million T cells by an analysis.

As regards this clone: Its target is unknown.

V shed 5 bases and J shed 5 bases, with 21 bases lying between them. CDR1 and CDR2 (germline): MDHEN, SYDVKM. The CDR3 is 16 residues long. Findings and limits, study-wide: When analyzed later, a missense DCLRE1C variant was found to be linked to TCR beta V- and J-gene trimming. Earlier findings revealed that most TCR beta V segments proved productive either about 87% or about 30% of the time.

With 60 Vbeta and 13 Jbeta primers, the PCR was carried out. Libraries were prepared by immunoSEQ multiplex PCR; TCRdb keeps only in-frame clonotypes and omits some of them. Here the sample spans roughly 180,000 clones, approximately 84% being singletons. This chain uses TRBV28 with TRBJ1-2, with D possibly matching TRBD1 (6 bases). Sequencing was performed on PBMCs. This clonotype was sampled from a woman aged 30 to 39 in good health and CMV-seropositive. CDR3 nucleotides: TGTGCCAGCAGTCCCTCCCTGACAGGCCGGATTTATGGCTACACCTTC. This translates into CASSPSLTGRIYGYTF.